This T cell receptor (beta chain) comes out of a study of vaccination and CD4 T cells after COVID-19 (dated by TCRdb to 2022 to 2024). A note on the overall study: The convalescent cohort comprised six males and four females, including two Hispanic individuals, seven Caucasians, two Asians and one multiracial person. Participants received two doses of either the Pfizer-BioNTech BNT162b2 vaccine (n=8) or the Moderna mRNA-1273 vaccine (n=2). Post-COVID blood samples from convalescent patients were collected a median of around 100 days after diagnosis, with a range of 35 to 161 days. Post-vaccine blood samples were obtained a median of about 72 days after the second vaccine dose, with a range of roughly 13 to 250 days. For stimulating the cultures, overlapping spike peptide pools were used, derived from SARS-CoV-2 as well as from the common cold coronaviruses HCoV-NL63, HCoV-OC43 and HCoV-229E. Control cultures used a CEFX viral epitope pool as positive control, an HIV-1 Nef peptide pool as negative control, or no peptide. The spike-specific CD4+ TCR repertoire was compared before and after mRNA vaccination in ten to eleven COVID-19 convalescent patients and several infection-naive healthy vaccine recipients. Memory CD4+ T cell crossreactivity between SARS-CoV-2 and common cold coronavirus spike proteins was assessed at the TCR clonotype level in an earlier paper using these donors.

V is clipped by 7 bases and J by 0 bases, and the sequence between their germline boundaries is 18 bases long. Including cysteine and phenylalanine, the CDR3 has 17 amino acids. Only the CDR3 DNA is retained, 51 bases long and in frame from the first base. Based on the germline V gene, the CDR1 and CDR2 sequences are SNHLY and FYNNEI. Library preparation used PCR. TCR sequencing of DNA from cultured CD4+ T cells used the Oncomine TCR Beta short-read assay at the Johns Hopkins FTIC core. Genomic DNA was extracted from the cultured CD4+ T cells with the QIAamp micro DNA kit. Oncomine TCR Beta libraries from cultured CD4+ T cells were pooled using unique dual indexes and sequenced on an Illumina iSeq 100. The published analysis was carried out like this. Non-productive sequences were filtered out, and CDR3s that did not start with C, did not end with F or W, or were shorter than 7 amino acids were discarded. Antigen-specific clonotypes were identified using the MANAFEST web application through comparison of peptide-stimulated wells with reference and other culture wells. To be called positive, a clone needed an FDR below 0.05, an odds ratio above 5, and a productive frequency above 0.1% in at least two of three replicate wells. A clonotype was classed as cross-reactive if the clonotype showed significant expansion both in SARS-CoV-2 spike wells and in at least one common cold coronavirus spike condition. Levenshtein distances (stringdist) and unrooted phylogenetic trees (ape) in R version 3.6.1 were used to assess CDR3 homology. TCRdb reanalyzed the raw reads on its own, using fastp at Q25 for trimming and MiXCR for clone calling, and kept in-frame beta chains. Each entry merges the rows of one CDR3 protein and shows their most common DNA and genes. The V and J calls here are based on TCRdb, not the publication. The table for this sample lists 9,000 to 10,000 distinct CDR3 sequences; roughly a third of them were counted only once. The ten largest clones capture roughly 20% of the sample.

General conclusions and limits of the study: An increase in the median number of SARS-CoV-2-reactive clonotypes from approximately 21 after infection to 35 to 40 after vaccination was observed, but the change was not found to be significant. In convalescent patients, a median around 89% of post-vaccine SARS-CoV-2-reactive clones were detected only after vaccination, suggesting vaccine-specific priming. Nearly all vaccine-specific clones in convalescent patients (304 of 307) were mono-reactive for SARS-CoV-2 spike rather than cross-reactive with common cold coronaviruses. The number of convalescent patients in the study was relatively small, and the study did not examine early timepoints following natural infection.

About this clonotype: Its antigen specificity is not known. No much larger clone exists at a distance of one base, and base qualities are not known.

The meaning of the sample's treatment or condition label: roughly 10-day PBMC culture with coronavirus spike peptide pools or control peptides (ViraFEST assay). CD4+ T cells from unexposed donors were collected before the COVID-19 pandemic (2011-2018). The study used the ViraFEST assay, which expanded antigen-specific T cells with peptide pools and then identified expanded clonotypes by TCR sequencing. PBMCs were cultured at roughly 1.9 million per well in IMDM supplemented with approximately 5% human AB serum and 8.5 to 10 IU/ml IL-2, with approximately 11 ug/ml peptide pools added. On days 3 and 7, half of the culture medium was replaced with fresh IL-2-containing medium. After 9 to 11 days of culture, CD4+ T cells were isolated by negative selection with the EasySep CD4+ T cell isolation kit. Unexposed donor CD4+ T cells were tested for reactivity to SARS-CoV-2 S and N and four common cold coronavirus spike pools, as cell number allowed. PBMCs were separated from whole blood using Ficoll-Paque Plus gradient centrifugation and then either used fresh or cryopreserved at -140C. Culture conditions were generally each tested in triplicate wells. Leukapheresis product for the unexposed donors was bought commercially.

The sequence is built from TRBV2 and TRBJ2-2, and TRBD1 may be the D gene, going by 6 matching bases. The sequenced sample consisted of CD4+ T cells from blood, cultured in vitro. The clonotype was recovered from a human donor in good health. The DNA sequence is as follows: TGTGCCAGCATTAAAGGGGGACGCGGCGCGAACACCGGGGAGCTGTTTTTT. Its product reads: CASIKGGRGANTGELFF. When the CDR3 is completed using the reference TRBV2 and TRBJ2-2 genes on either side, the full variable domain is EPEVTQTPSHQVTQMGQEVILRCVPISNHLYFYWYRQILGQKVEFLVSFYNNEISEKSEIFDDQFSVERPDGSNFTLKIRSTKLEDSAMYFCASIKGGRGANTGELFFGEGSRLTVL.